These T cell receptor beta chains were read from a single sample in a study of graft-versus-host responses after intestinal transplantation. Which antigens these TCRs recognize remains unknown. Here immunoSEQ multiplex PCR was the method, and the copy in TCRdb shows in-frame clones only, minus some. The table has over 55,000 clones, roughly 84% seen once. Specimen: unstimulated CD4+ T cells sorted from spleen or lymph node cells, collected before transplant. The receptor set was obtained from a human donor who was the organ donor for an intestinal transplant. Both conserved end residues are part of each CDR3. D genes are given only for firm matches. Clone size is not always given. Where it is, it says once, few, many or a class for expanded clones.

TRBV5-8	TRBJ1-2	NA	NA	15	TGTGCCAGCAGCCCCCTCGATCTACCCGACTATGGCTACACCTTC	CASSPLDLPDYGYTF
TRBV6-6	TRBJ2-6	once	TRBD1	14	TGTACCTCGGGACAGCTCTCTGGGGCCAACGTCCTGACTTTC	CTSGQLSGANVLTF
TRBV2	TRBJ2-6	NA	TRBD1	16	TGTGCCAGCAGACGACAGGGTGGTTCTGGGGCCAACGTCCTGACTTTC	CASRRQGGSGANVLTF
TRBV5-6	TRBJ2-5	NA	TRBD1	15	TGTGCCAGCAGCCTGTGGACAGGGGGCCAAAAGACCCAGTACTTC	CASSLWTGGQKTQYF
TRBV6-6	TRBJ2-2	NA	NA	14	TGTGCCAGCAATCAGCGGAGCGGGACCGGGGAGCTGTTTTTT	CASNQRSGTGELFF
TRBV4-1	TRBJ1-2	NA	NA	16	TGCGCCAGCAGCCAAGATTTTAGTAGGGAGCCCTATGGCTACACCTTC	CASSQDFSREPYGYTF
TRBV7-9	TRBJ1-3	few	NA	19	TGTGCCAGCAGCTTAGCCCCGGGGGGGCTGGAGACACTTCGAAACACCATATATTTT	CASSLAPGGLETLRNTIYF
TRBV5-1	TRBJ1-2	NA	NA	14	TGCGCCAGCAGTGTGGGAGGAACTAACTATGGCTACACCTTC	CASSVGGTNYGYTF
TRBV12-2	TRBJ1-5	NA	NA	15	TGTGCAAGTCGCTTAGCGCGGCAGGGAAATCAGCCCCAGCATTTT	CASRLARQGNQPQHF
TRBV28	TRBJ2-1	NA	NA	13	TGTGCCAGCACGGACGGGACATTGAATGAGCAGTTCTTC	CASTDGTLNEQFF
TRBV7-2	TRBJ2-2	NA	TRBD1	13	TGTGCCAGCAGCGGGACAGTACACGGGGAGCTGTTTTTT	CASSGTVHGELFF
TRBV29-1	TRBJ2-5	NA	NA	12	TGCAGCGTTGGGGCTAGCATGAAGACCCAGTACTTC	CSVGASMKTQYF
TRBV5-1	TRBJ1-2	NA	NA	12	TGCGCCAGCAGCTCAAATAACTATGGCTACACCTTC	CASSSNNYGYTF
TRBV29-1	TRBJ2-1	once	NA	16	TGCAGCGTTGAAGAGGGTAGGGGCGGCTCCTACAATGAGCAGTTCTTC	CSVEEGRGGSYNEQFF
TRBV14	TRBJ1-3	NA	NA	14	TGTGCCAGCAGCCAATTCCTCTCTGGAAACACCATATATTTT	CASSQFLSGNTIYF
TRBV5-6	TRBJ1-3	NA	NA	13	TGTGCCAGCAGTTCGACAGGTGGAAACACCATATATTTT	CASSSTGGNTIYF
TRBV4-1	TRBJ2-1	NA	TRBD2	16	TGCGCCAGCAGCCGACTAGCGGGGGGGCACTACAATGAGCAGTTCTTC	CASSRLAGGHYNEQFF
TRBV28	TRBJ2-5	NA	NA	11	TGTGCCAGCAGTAGCAAAGAGACCCAGTACTTC	CASSSKETQYF
TRBV11-2	TRBJ2-1	NA	TRBD2	15	TGTGCCAGCAGCTTAGTAGGCGGGGGGGCCAATGAGCAGTTCTTC	CASSLVGGGANEQFF
TRBV7-6	TRBJ2-1	NA	TRBD2	13	TGTGCCAGCAGTCCTCCGGGGGGGAATGAGCAGTTCTTC	CASSPPGGNEQFF
TRBV11-2	TRBJ1-3	NA	TRBD1	14	TGTGCCAGCAGCCCCGGGACAGGAGGAAACACCATATATTTT	CASSPGTGGNTIYF
TRBV4-1	TRBJ2-1	NA	NA	12	TGCGCCAGCAGCCATAGGGGGAATGAGCAGTTCTTC	CASSHRGNEQFF
TRBV6-4	TRBJ1-4	NA	NA	15	TGTGCCAGCAGTGTTCGCAGAAACTATAATGAAAAACTGTTTTTT	CASSVRRNYNEKLFF
TRBV28	TRBJ1-4	NA	NA	14	TGTGCCAGCAGTTTAGGGGTTGCTCCGGGGAAACTGTTTTTT	CASSLGVAPGKLFF
TRBV5-6	TRBJ2-5	NA	NA	15	TGTGCCAGCAGCTTGGATCCTTGGGCGCAAGAGACCCAGTACTTC	CASSLDPWAQETQYF
TRBV5-8	TRBJ1-1	NA	TRBD1	12	TGTGCCAGCAGTTCATCAGGGGGTGAAGCTTTCTTT	CASSSSGGEAFF
TRBV4-2	TRBJ1-2	once	NA	15	TGTGCCAGCAGCCAAGTGGACAAGCCTACCTATGGCTACACCTTC	CASSQVDKPTYGYTF
TRBV6-5	TRBJ2-5	NA	NA	14	TGTGCCAGCAGTTACTCGGAGCTCCAAGAGACCCAGTACTTC	CASSYSELQETQYF
TRBV5-1	TRBJ2-1	NA	TRBD1	14	TGCGCCAGCAGCTTGGAGGACAGGTCCAATGAGCAGTTCTTC	CASSLEDRSNEQFF
TRBV13	TRBJ2-3	few	NA	13	TGTGCCAGCAGCTCGACGGAGGCAGATACGCAGTATTTT	CASSSTEADTQYF
TRBV5-1	TRBJ1-1	NA	TRBD1	15	TGCGCCAGCAGCTTGGTCGGGACAGAGAACACTGAAGCTTTCTTT	CASSLVGTENTEAFF
TRBV5-1	TRBJ1-4	NA	NA	18	TGCGCCAGCAGCTTGGGCGGAACAACCCAACCCTCTAATGAAAAACTGTTTTTT	CASSLGGTTQPSNEKLFF
TRBV7-8	TRBJ1-3	NA	NA	14	TGTGCCAGCAGCCTGGGGAGCTCTGGAAACACCATATATTTT	CASSLGSSGNTIYF
TRBV19	TRBJ2-3	NA	TRBD2	14	TGTGCCAGTAGTATCGGGGGGACGGGAGATACGCAGTATTTT	CASSIGGTGDTQYF
TRBV7-2	TRBJ1-6	NA	NA	15	TGTGCCAGCAGCTCCCTTGGACAGTTTGGCTCACCCCTCCACTTT	CASSSLGQFGSPLHF
TRBV6-9	TRBJ1-2	NA	NA	12	TGTGCCACGGGGCAGGGGCTCTATGGCTACACCTTC	CATGQGLYGYTF
TRBV30	TRBJ1-1	NA	TRBD1	13	TGTGCCTGGAGTACAGGGGGCAGGACTGAAGCTTTCTTT	CAWSTGGRTEAFF
TRBV6-5	TRBJ2-3	NA	TRBD1	15	TGTGCCAGCATTCCGGACAGGGGGCAGGCGGATACGCAGTATTTT	CASIPDRGQADTQYF
TRBV4-2	TRBJ2-3	NA	TRBD2	18	TGTGCCAGCAGCCAAGGGGCTAGCGGGGGGGCCACCCCGAATACGCAGTATTTT	CASSQGASGGATPNTQYF